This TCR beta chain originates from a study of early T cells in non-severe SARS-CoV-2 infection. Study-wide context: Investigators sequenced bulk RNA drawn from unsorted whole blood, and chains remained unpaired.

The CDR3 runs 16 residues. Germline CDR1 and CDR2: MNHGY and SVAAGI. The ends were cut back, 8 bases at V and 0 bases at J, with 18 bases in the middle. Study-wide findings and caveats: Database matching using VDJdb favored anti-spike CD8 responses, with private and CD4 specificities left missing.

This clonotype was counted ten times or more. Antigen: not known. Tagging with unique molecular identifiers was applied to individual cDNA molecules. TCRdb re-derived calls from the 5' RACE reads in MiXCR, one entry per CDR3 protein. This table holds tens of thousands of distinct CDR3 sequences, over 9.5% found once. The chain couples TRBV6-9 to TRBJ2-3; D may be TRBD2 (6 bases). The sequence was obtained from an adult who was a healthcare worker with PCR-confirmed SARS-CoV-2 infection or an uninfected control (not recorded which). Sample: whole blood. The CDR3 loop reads CASEDTSPISTDTQYF. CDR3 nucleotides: TGTGCCAGCGAGGACACTAGCCCTATTAGCACAGATACGCAGTATTTT.